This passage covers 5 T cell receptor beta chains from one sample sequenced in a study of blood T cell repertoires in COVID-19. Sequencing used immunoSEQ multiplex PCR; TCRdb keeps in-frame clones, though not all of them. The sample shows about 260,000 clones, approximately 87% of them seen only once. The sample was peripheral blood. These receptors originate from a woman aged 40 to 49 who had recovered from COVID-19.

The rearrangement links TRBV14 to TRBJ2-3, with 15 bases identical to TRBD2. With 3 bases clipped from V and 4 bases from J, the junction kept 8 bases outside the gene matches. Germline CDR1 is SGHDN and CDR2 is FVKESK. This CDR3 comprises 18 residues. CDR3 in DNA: TGTGCCAGCAGCCACCGAGGACTAGCGGGGGGGCTAGCAGATACGCAGTATTTT. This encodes CASSHRGLAGGLADTQYF.

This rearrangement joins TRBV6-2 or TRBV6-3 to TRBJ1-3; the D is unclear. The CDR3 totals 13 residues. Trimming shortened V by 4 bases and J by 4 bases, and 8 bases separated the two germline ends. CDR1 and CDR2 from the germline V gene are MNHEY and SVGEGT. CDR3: CASSLSLGNTIYF. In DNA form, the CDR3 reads TGTGCCAGCAGTTTGAGCCTCGGAAACACCATATATTTT.

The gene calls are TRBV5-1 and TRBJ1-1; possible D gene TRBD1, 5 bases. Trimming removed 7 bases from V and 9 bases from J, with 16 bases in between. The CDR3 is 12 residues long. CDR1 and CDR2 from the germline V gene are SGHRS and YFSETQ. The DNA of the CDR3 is TGCGCCAGCTCCCCCGAAGGGGCTAAAGCTTTCTTT. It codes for CASSPEGAKAFF.

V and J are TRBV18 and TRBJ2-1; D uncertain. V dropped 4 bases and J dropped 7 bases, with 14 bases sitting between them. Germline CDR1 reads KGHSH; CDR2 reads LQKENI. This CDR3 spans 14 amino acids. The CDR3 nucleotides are TGTGCCAGCTCACGGTACCTAGATGGGAATGAGCAGTTCTTC. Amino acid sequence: CASSRYLDGNEQFF.

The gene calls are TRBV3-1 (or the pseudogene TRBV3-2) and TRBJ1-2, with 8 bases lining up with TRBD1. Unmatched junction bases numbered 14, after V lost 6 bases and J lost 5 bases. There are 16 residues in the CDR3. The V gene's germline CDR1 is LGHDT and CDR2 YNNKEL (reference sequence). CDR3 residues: CASSQDMTGAIYGYTF. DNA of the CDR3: TGTGCCAGCAGTCAGGACATGACAGGGGCGATATATGGCTACACCTTC.